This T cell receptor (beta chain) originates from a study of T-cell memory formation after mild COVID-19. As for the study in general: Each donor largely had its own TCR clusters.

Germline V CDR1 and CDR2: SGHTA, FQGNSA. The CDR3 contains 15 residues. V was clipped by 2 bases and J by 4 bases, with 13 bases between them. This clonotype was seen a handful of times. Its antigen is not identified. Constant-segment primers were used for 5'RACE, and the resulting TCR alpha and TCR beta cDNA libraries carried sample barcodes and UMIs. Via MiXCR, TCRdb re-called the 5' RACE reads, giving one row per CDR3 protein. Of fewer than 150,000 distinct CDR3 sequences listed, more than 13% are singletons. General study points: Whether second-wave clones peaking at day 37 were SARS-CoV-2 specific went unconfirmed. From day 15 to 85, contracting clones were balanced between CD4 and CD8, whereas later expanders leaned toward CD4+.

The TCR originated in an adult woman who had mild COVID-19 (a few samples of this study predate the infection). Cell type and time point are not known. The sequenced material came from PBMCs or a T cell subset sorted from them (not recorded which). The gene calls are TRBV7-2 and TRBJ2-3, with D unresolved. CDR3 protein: CASSLWLVAADTQYF. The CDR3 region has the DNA TGTGCCAGCAGCTTATGGCTTGTCGCAGCAGATACGCAGTATTTT.